The 22 T cell receptor beta chains given below trace back to one sample, sequenced in a study of blood T cell repertoires in COVID-19. Measured with immunoSEQ multiplex PCR; TCRdb has only the in-frame clones, and not every one. The table includes roughly 200,000 clones, about four fifths detected once. Sequencing input: peripheral blood. These receptors were obtained from a middle-aged woman with COVID-19, enrolled during active disease.

V is TRBV7-3 and J is TRBJ1-1, with D perhaps matching TRBD1 (5 bases). V was trimmed by 1 base and J by 1 base, leaving 7 bases between them. This CDR3 is 14 amino acids long. Per germline, CDR1 SGHTA and CDR2 FQGTGA. The CDR3 sequence is CASSLNGGNTEAFF. The CDR3 nucleotides read TGTGCCAGCAGCTTAAACGGGGGGAACACTGAAGCTTTCTTT.

The genes are TRBV14 and TRBJ2-3; 8 bases map to TRBD2. V shed 1 base, J shed 4 bases, and the junction held 1 base outside the gene matches. Germline V gene data show CDR1 as SGHDN and CDR2 as FVKESK. This CDR3 has 14 amino acids. CDR3 bases: TGTGCCAGCAGCCAAGCACTAGCGGCAGATACGCAGTATTTT. As protein: CASSQALAADTQYF.

J is TRBJ2-1 and V is TRBV6-5, with D perhaps TRBD2 (7 bases). Trimming took 6 bases from V and 4 from J, leaving 13 bases between them. The CDR3 length is 14 residues. Germline-derived CDR1 and CDR2 are MNHEY and SVGAGI. CDR3 protein: CASRRERGYNEQFF. The CDR3 coding sequence is TGTGCCAGCAGGCGGGAGAGGGGGTACAATGAGCAGTTCTTC.

This rearrangement joins TRBV11-2 to TRBJ2-2; 9 bases match TRBD1. In germline, CDR1 is SGHAT, CDR2 FQNNGV. This CDR3 is 16 amino acids long. Losses at the gene ends were 5 bases for V and 5 bases for J; bases not matched to a gene: 9. Here the CDR3 DNA reads TGTGCCAGCAGCCACCGACAGGGGGTCTTGACCGGGGAGCTGTTTTTT. It yields the protein CASSHRQGVLTGELFF.

The chain employs TRBV7-2 and TRBJ1-1; D unresolved. The CDR3 contains 15 residues. Deletions cut 6 bases from V and 0 bases from J, with 14 bases between. The germline CDR1 and CDR2 sequences are SGHTA and FQGNSA. The CDR3 DNA is TGTGCCAGCAGACTTTACAGCACCTTGAACACTGAAGCTTTCTTT. Translation gives CASRLYSTLNTEAFF.

The rearrangement joins TRBV18 to TRBJ1-6; weak D call: TRBD1 (5 bases). Trimming took off 3 bases at V and 0 bases at J, with 9 bases between the two ends. CDR1 KGHSH and CDR2 LQKENI come from the germline V gene. The CDR3 runs 16 residues. This CDR3 reads CASSPGQSSYNSPLHF. CDR3 bases: TGTGCCAGCTCACCGGGGCAGAGCTCCTATAATTCACCCCTCCACTTT. The whole variable domain, remainder taken from reference TRBV18 and TRBJ1-6, is NAGVMQNPRHLVRRRGQEARLRCSPMKGHSHVYWYRQLPEEGLKFMVYLQKENIIDESGMPKERFSAEFPKEGPSILRIQQVVRGDSAAYFCASSPGQSSYNSPLHFGNGTRLTVT.

This chain connects TRBV25-1 to TRBJ2-6; D not resolved. The CDR3 loop spans 16 amino acids. The germline CDR1 and CDR2 sequences are MGHDK and SYGVNS. Trimming shortened V by 3 bases and J by 3 bases, and 12 bases separated the two germline ends. CDR3 coding DNA: TGTGCCAGCAGTGAGGGTCCCTCGGGTGGGGCCAACGTCCTGACTTTC. Translation gives CASSEGPSGGANVLTF. Full variable domain (outside the CDR3, taken from reference TRBV25-1 and TRBJ2-6): EADIYQTPRYLVIGTGKKITLECSQTMGHDKMYWYQQDPGMELHLIHYSYGVNSTEKGDLSSESTVSRIRTEHFPLTLESARPSHTSQYLCASSEGPSGGANVLTFGAGSRLTVL.

V gene TRBV10-1 combines with J gene TRBJ2-5, with TRBD1 matching over 8 bases. CDR1 is WNHNN and CDR2 is SYGVQD in the germline V gene (reference sequence). This CDR3 is 17 amino acids long. Trimming at V came to 0 bases and at J to 0 bases, leaving 6 bases not matched to a gene. CDR3 DNA: TGCGCCAGCAGTGAGTCTTCCGGGACAGGTTACCAAGAGACCCAGTACTTC. Translated, it gives CASSESSGTGYQETQYF.

V and J are TRBV5-1 and TRBJ2-7, with 9 positions matching TRBD1. The CDR3 sequence is 15 residues long. Germline CDR1 and CDR2: SGHRS and YFSETQ. The V segment lost 6 bases and the J segment 5 bases; nucleotides outside the gene matches: 12. This CDR3 reads CASTSGGQGSNEQYF. For the CDR3, the DNA is TGCGCCAGCACCTCGGGGGGACAGGGTTCCAACGAGCAGTACTTC.

The rearrangement links TRBV7-9 to TRBJ1-2, with TRBD1 matching 8 bases. Unmatched junction bases numbered 15, after V lost 5 bases and J lost 4 bases. This CDR3 is built from 17 residues. The germline CDR1 and CDR2 sequences are SEHNR and FQNEAQ (reference sequence). The CDR3 loop is CASSLSASTGVTYGYTF. The CDR3 DNA is TGTGCCAGCAGCCTCTCAGCATCGACAGGGGTGACCTATGGCTACACCTTC.

V usage is TRBV7-3 and J usage is TRBJ1-3, with TRBD1 matching 8 bases. There are 15 residues in the CDR3. V lost 2 bases, J lost 2 bases, and 2 bases stayed unmatched. Germline lookup yields CDR1 SGHTA and CDR2 FQGTGA. CDR3 amino acids: CASSLVTGAGNTIYF. The CDR3 DNA sequence: TGTGCCAGCAGCTTAGTGACAGGGGCTGGAAACACCATATATTTT.

V usage is TRBV5-1 and J usage is TRBJ2-7; D perhaps matches TRBD1 (6 bases). Germline CDR1 SGHRS, CDR2 YFSETQ. V was shortened by 0 bases and J by 3 bases, with 13 bases between the two germline ends. The CDR3 is 15 residues long. CDR3 amino acids: CASSLALGQNYEQYF. The CDR3 coding sequence is TGCGCCAGCAGCTTGGCCCTCGGACAGAACTACGAGCAGTACTTC.

J is TRBJ1-2 and V is TRBV5-5; 7 nucleotides line up with TRBD1. Germline V gives CDR1 SGHKS, CDR2 YYEKEE (reference sequence). The CDR3 sequence is 16 residues long. The ends lost 0 bases at V and 4 bases at J; junction bases unmatched: 9. CDR3 coding DNA: TGTGCCAGCAGCTTGGGTGGAGTTGGACAGGTCTATGGCTACACCTTC. Encoded protein: CASSLGGVGQVYGYTF.

The chain has TRBV18 and TRBJ1-2, with 8 bases lining up with TRBD1. With 0 bases clipped from V and 4 bases from J, the junction kept 4 bases outside the gene matches. The CDR3 sequence is 15 residues long. Per the germline V gene, CDR1 is KGHSH and CDR2 is LQKENI. The CDR3 nucleotides are TGTGCCAGCTCACCACCGAGCACAGGGGGCTATGGCTACACCTTC. This gives the protein CASSPPSTGGYGYTF. Looking up the rest from reference TRBV18 and TRBJ1-2 gives the full variable domain: NAGVMQNPRHLVRRRGQEARLRCSPMKGHSHVYWYRQLPEEGLKFMVYLQKENIIDESGMPKERFSAEFPKEGPSILRIQQVVRGDSAAYFCASSPPSTGGYGYTFGSGTRLTVV.

The J gene is TRBJ2-3, the V gene TRBV27, with 7 nucleotides matching TRBD2. Per the germline V gene, CDR1 is MNHEY and CDR2 is SMNVEV (reference sequence). Germline trimming cut 7 bases from V and 8 bases from J; bases unmatched to any gene: 15. The CDR3 runs to 15 residues. CDR3 coding DNA: TGTGCCAGCACCCCCCCGGGGAGGGTAGGAAGTACGCAGTATTTT. It encodes CASTPPGRVGSTQYF.

This chain connects TRBV18 to TRBJ1-2; D not certain. The CDR3 length is 13 residues. Between the trimmed V and J ends, which lost 3 bases and 6 bases, there was a span of 11 bases. Germline V lookup: CDR1 KGHSH, CDR2 LQKENI. In DNA form, the CDR3 reads TGTGCCAGCTCACCCACAGAAGCGGATGGCTACACCTTC. Protein sequence: CASSPTEADGYTF.

The CDR3 DNA is TGTGCCAGCAGCCAAGATTTCGTCAGGGGGCAATCACCCCTCCACTTT. It specifies CASSQDFVRGQSPLHF. The genes are TRBV4-2 and TRBJ1-6; 8 bases are a match to TRBD1. Losses at the gene ends were 0 bases for V and 10 bases for J; bases not matched to a gene: 8. The CDR3 sequence is 16 residues long. Germline CDR1 and CDR2: LGHNA and YNFKEQ.

This sequence joins TRBV7-2 and TRBJ2-5; TRBD2 aligns across 10 bases. Germline V gene sequence: CDR1 SGHTA, CDR2 FQGNSA. Trimming removed 3 bases from V and 5 bases from J; junction bases left unmatched: 3. The CDR3 is 14 amino acids. CDR3 nucleotides: TGTGCCAGCAGCTTCCTGACTAGCGGGGAGACCCAGTACTTC. Its protein product is CASSFLTSGETQYF.

The chain recombines TRBV7-6 with TRBJ1-2; maybe TRBD1 (6 bases). From germline, CDR1 is SGHVS and CDR2 FNYEAQ. The CDR3 is made up of 15 amino acids. V was trimmed by 5 bases and J by 4 bases, leaving 17 bases between them. CDR3 sequence: CASSPYRAQPYGYTF. The CDR3, as DNA: TGTGCCAGCAGCCCTTACAGGGCTCAACCCTATGGCTACACCTTC.

The gene calls are TRBV6-5 and TRBJ2-1, with 7 bases matching TRBD1. The V and J ends lost 4 bases and 1 base, in that order; junction bases with no gene match: 7. The CDR3 covers 16 residues. Germline V CDR1 and CDR2: MNHEY, SVGAGI. The CDR3 region is CASSSTQGRSYNEQFF. Written as DNA, the CDR3 is TGTGCCAGCAGTTCCACACAGGGGAGATCCTACAATGAGCAGTTCTTC.

The rearrangement links TRBV3-1 (or the pseudogene TRBV3-2) to TRBJ2-1; 13 bases line up with TRBD2. Unmatched junction bases numbered 7, after V lost 0 bases and J lost 5 bases. CDR1 and CDR2 from the germline V gene are LGHDT and YNNKEL (reference sequence). The CDR3 has 18 amino acids. The CDR3: CASSQDLGLAGADNEQFF. CDR3 in DNA: TGTGCCAGCAGCCAAGACCTAGGACTAGCGGGGGCCGACAATGAGCAGTTCTTC.

The V call is TRBV6-6, the J call TRBJ2-2, with 7 bases identical to TRBD2. V lost 10 bases to trimming and J lost 3 bases; unmatched junction nucleotides: 11. CDR1 is MNHNY, CDR2 SVGAGI, per germline (reference sequence). The length of the CDR3 is 15 residues. The CDR3 coding sequence is TGTGCCACTTCCCGACTAGCCCTCGACACCGGGGAGCTGTTTTTT. It translates to CATSRLALDTGELFF.